This entry describes one T cell receptor beta chain. V gave up 5 bases and J gave up 7 bases, with 17 bases separating them. The CDR3 is made up of 14 amino acids. Germline-derived CDR1 and CDR2 are MDHEN and SYDVKM. Sequencing used immunoSEQ multiplex PCR; TCRdb keeps in-frame clones, though not all of them. The profile shows thousands of clones, under 95% of them singletons. The data derive from a study of glioma-infiltrating T cells after dendritic cell vaccination. All glioblastoma patients lacked an isocitrate dehydrogenase mutation. The clonotype comes from a human donor with glioblastoma. Sample: blood, taken before dendritic cell vaccination. This chain joins TRBV28 and TRBJ1-1; D is possibly TRBD1 (5 bases). This CDR3 is CASSTGGTLLEAFF. The CDR3 nucleotides read TGTGCCAGCAGTACGGGGGGGACCCTACTTGAAGCTTTCTTT.